Listed below are T cell receptor beta chains from one sample, sequenced in a study of blood T cells in healthy people across ages. TCRdb independently ran MiXCR on the 5' RACE reads; one entry per CDR3 protein. The data hold 920,000 or so distinct CDR3 sequences, with 40% to 55% observed a single time. Sample: blood. These receptors all stem from a woman in her sixties or seventies in good health. The CDR3 runs from the conserved cysteine through the conserved F or W. The D gene is left open where the match is weak. Only part of the rows carry a size: once, few, many, or a class if the clone is expanded.

few	17	TRBV6-6	TRBJ2-6	TRBD1	TGTGCCAGCAGTTCGCGGACAGGGCTATCCGGGGCCAACGTCCTGACTTTC	CASSSRTGLSGANVLTF
few	15	TRBV5-6	TRBJ1-4	TRBD1	TGTGCCAGCAGCCGAACCGGGACAGGGGTTGAAAAACTGTTTTTT	CASSRTGTGVEKLFF
.	14	TRBV7-9	TRBJ2-1	TRBD2	TGTGCCAGCAGCGGAGGGACCGGGAGGACTGAGCAGTTCTTC	CASSGGTGRTEQFF
.	14	TRBV7-9	TRBJ2-7	.	TGTGCCAGCAGCCCCATTCTGGGGAAACACGAGCAGTACTTC	CASSPILGKHEQYF
.	14	TRBV29-1	TRBJ2-1	TRBD2	TGCAGCGGGCGTGGGTCTAGCGGGAGATCCGAGCAGTTCTTC	CSGRGSSGRSEQFF
few	15	TRBV20-1	TRBJ2-3	TRBD1	TGCAGTGCCAGCCTCCGACAGGGTTTAAGAGATACGCAGTATTTT	CSASLRQGLRDTQYF
.	14	TRBV27	TRBJ1-5	.	TGTGCCAGCGCCGAAGGAGGGGGAGGGGGGGCCCAGCATTTT	CASAEGGGGGAQHF
few	14	TRBV29-1	TRBJ1-5	TRBD1	TGCAGCGTTGTGGCCCCAGGGGGTAATCAGCCCCAGCATTTT	CSVVAPGGNQPQHF
.	17	TRBV7-8	TRBJ2-7	.	TGTGCCAGCAGCTTAGTTCGCCGGCAGGGGCCGTACTACGAGCAGTACTTC	CASSLVRRQGPYYEQYF
.	15	TRBV27	TRBJ2-5	TRBD1	TGTGCCAGCAGTTTATCCCCGACAGGGGAAGAGACCCAGTACTTC	CASSLSPTGEETQYF
.	14	TRBV9	TRBJ2-3	.	TGTGCCAGCAGCGGACCGATTTTCACAGATACGCAGTATTTT	CASSGPIFTDTQYF
.	16	TRBV7-8	TRBJ1-5	.	TGTGCCAGCAGCTTAGCGACAGTCTATAGCAATCAGCCCCAGCATTTT	CASSLATVYSNQPQHF
few	16	TRBV7-2	TRBJ2-7	.	TGTGCCAGCAGCTTAAATTCGGCAGGGGTCTCCTACGAGCAGTACTTC	CASSLNSAGVSYEQYF
.	13	TRBV20-1	TRBJ2-1	.	TGCAGTGCTCTAAAGGATGCCTACAATGAGCAGTTCTTC	CSALKDAYNEQFF
.	20	TRBV27	TRBJ2-3	TRBD2	TGTGCCAGCAGCTACAAAGGGACTAGCGGGAGGGGGGGCGGCACAGATACGCAGTATTTT	CASSYKGTSGRGGGTDTQYF
.	15	TRBV6-5	TRBJ2-5	.	TGTGCCAGCAGTTACCTCGGTACGGGACAAGAGACCCAGTACTTC	CASSYLGTGQETQYF
few	13	TRBV27	TRBJ2-1	.	TGTGCCAGCAGTGTAAACCAGCACAATGAGCAGTTCTTC	CASSVNQHNEQFF
.	16	TRBV4-1	TRBJ2-7	TRBD2	TGCGCCAGCAGCCAACCAACCGCGCGGGAGTTCCACGAGCAGTACTTC	CASSQPTAREFHEQYF
few	14	TRBV7-9	TRBJ1-4	.	TGTGCCAGCAGCTCGGACGCCACTAATGAAAAACTGTTTTTT	CASSSDATNEKLFF